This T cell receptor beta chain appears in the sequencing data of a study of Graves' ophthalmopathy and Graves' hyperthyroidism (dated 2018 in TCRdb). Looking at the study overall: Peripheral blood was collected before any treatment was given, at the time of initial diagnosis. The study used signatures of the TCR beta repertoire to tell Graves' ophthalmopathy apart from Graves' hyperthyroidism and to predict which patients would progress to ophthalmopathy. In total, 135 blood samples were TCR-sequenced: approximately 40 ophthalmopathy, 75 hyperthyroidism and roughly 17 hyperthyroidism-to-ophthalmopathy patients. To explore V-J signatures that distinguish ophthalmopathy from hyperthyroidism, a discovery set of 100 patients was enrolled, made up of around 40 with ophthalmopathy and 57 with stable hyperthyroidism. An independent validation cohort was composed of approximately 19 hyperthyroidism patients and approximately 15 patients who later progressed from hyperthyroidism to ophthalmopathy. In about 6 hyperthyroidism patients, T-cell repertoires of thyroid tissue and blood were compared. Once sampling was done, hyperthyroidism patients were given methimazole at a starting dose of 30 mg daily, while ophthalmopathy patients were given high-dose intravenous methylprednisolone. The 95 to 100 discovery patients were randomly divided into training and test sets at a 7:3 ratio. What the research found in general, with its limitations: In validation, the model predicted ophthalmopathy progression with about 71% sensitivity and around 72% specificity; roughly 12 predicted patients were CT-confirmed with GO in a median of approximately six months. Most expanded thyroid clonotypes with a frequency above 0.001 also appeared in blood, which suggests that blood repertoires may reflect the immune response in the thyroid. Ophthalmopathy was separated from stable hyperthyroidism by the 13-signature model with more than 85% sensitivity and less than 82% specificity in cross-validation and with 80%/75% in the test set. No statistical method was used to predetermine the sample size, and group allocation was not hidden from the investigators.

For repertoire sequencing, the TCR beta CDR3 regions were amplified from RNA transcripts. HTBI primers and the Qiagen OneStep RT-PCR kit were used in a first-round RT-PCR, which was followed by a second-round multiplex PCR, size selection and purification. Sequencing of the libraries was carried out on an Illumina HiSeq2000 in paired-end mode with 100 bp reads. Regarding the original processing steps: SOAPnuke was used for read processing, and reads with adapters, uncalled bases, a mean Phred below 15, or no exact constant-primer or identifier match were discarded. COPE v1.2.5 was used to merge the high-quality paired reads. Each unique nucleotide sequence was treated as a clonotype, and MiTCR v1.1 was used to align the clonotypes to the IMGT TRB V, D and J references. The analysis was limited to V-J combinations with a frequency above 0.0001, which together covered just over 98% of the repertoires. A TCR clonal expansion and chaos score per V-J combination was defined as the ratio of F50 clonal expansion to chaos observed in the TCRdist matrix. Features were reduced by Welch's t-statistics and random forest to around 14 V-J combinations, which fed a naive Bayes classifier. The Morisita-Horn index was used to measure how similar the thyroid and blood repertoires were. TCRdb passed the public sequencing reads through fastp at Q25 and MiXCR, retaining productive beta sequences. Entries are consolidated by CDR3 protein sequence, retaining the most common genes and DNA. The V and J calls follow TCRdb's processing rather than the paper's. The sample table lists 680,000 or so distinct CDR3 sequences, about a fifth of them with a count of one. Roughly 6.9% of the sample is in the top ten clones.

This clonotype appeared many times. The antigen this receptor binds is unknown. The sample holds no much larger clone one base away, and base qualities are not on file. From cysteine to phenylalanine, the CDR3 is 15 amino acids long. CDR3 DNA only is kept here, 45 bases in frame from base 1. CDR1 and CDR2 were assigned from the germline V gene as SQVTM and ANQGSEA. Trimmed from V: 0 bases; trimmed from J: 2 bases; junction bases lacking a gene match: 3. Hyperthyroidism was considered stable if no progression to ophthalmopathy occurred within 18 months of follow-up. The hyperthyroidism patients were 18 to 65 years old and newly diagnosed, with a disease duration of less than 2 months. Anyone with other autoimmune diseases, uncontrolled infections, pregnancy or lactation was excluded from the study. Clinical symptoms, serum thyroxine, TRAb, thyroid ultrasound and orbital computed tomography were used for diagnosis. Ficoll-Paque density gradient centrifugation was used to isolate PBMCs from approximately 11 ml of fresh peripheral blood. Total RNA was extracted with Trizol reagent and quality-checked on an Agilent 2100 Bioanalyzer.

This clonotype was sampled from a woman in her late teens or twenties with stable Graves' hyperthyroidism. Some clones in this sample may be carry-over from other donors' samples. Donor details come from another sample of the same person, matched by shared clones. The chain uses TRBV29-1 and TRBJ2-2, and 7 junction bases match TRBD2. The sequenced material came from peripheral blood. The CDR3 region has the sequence CSVEEGGRNTGELFF. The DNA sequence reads TGCAGCGTTGAAGAGGGAGGGAGAAACACCGGGGAGCTGTTTTTT.